The text below deals with one T cell receptor beta chain. The CDR3 is made up of 12 amino acids. Trimming took off 10 bases at V and 6 bases at J, with 15 bases between the two ends. Germline CDR1 and CDR2: MDHEN and SYDVKM. The source of the sample is a study of blood T cell repertoires in COVID-19. Study overall: COVID-19 samples collected from the United States, Italy and Spain covered acute and convalescent phases. Sample material is recorded as cDNA or gDNA derived from T cells, B-cell-depleted T cells, or PBMCs.

Per the study methods: Reference gene primer amplification gave nucleated cell count estimates. Clones were sequenced by immunoSEQ multiplex PCR, and TCRdb holds only the in-frame ones, with some missing. V, J and clone size reflect that table, while D and trimming were determined from the DNA. The data contain roughly 71,000 clones, over 70% of them singletons. The rearrangement uses TRBV28 and TRBJ1-2; possibly TRBD1 for D (6 bases). The sample consisted of peripheral blood. The TCR was taken from a man in his 70s who had recovered from COVID-19. This CDR3 reads CATRGTGNGYTF. The DNA of the CDR3 is TGTGCCACTCGCGGTACAGGGAATGGCTACACCTTC.